Listed here are 8 T cell receptor beta chains from one sample, sequenced in a study of blood T cells in healthy people across ages. Through a sample-barcoded 5' primer and a J-beta primer mix, a second PCR was run for about 7 to 12 cycles. MiXCR was run by TCRdb on the 5' RACE reads, yielding one entry per CDR3 protein. The data contain around 1,500,000 distinct CDR3 sequences, 35% to 45% of them singletons. Sequencing was carried out using blood. These receptor sequences come from a woman aged 18 to 35 in good health.

V and J are TRBV6-4 and TRBJ2-3; TRBD2 aligns across 7 bases. The CDR3 extends over 15 amino acids. V gave up 0 bases and J gave up 4 bases; unmatched junction bases: 4. The germline gives CDR1 MRHNA, CDR2 SNTAGT. The CDR3 sequence is CASSDSTGGPDTQYF. CDR3 bases: TGTGCCAGCAGTGACTCGACGGGGGGTCCAGATACGCAGTATTTT.

This clonotype came up once. V and J are TRBV12-3 or TRBV12-4 and TRBJ2-4, with D perhaps matching TRBD1 (6 bases). The DNA end lines up better with TRBJ2-7; the J call may be wrong. The CDR3 covers 14 residues. This CDR3 reads CASSFTWGHSEQYF. The CDR3 nucleotides read TGTGCCAGCAGTTTCACGTGGGGACACAGCGAGCAGTACTTC.

On this clonotype itself: Mismatch with germline at one junction end may stem from a read error. The gene calls are TRBV11-2 and TRBJ2-5; D is perhaps TRBD2 (6 bases). The CDR3 has 14 amino acids. Germline-derived CDR1 and CDR2 are SGHAT and FQNNGV. The CDR3 DNA follows: TGTGCCAGCAGCTTAGGCGGGGTGGTCTACGAGCAGAACTTC. Protein sequence: CASSLGGVVYEQNF.

Only a few counts were recorded for this clonotype. V and J are TRBV7-8 and TRBJ2-3; D is perhaps TRBD1 (5 bases). Trimming took 5 bases from V and 14 from J, leaving 23 bases between them. Per germline, CDR1 SGHVS and CDR2 FQNEAQ. The CDR3 covers 14 residues. The CDR3 sequence is CASSLRTGAQEPYF. The CDR3 DNA sequence: TGTGCCAGCAGCCTACGAACTGGGGCCCAAGAACCGTATTTT.

The rearrangement uses TRBV3-1 and TRBJ2-3, with 7 bases that match TRBD1. Germline V gene sequence: CDR1 LGHDT, CDR2 YNNKEL (reference sequence). The V and J ends lost 2 bases and 5 bases, in that order; junction bases with no gene match: 7. This CDR3 has 15 residues. The CDR3 sequence is CASSQTGDNEDTQYF. For the CDR3, the DNA is TGTGCCAGCAGCCAAACAGGGGATAATGAAGATACGCAGTATTTT.

Only a few counts were recorded for this clonotype. Here the CDR3 DNA reads TGCAGCGTTGAAGATAACGGAGACGAGCAGTACTTC. This codes for CSVEDNGDEQYF. V and J are TRBV29-1 and TRBJ2-7; D not resolved. Germline V gene data show CDR1 as SQVTM and CDR2 as ANQGSEA. V shed 0 bases and J shed 5 bases, with 8 bases lying between them. The CDR3 covers 12 residues.

This clonotype was seen a handful of times. The V gene is TRBV7-2, the J gene TRBJ2-5; TRBD2 matches at 13 bases. V lost 6 bases, J lost 7 bases, and 11 bases stayed unmatched. CDR3 length equals 16 residues. CDR1 SGHTA and CDR2 FQGNSA come from the germline V gene. CDR3 in amino acids: CASSSRLAGGSGTQYF. CDR3 sequence (DNA): TGTGCCAGCAGTTCAAGACTAGCGGGAGGTTCCGGGACCCAGTACTTC.

This clonotype was seen more than once but under ten times. V and J are TRBV21-1 and TRBJ2-1; TRBD2 is the table's D call and was not checked against the DNA. TRBV21-1 is a documented pseudogene. The CDR3 is 14 amino acids. The CDR3 protein is CAPKTRGGSWEQFF. The CDR3 region has the DNA TGTGCCCCCAAGACGCGGGGGGGAAGCTGGGAGCAGTTCTTC.